The rows below give T cell receptor beta chains drawn from one sample of a study of shared T cell receptors in the human thymus. Profiled with immunoSEQ multiplex PCR; TCRdb holds only in-frame clones, not every one. Of some 700,000 clones in the sample, more than 75% were seen once. This sample was shared with a second study, whose subject was human thymus T cells.

The specimen sequenced was thymocytes. All receptors come from a boy under two years old with a congenital heart defect. CDR3s include the opening cysteine and the closing phenylalanine or tryptophan. The D gene is left open where the match is weak. The size field is filled for only some rows; it gives once, few, many or a size class.

abundance: NA; d_gene: TRBD1; j_gene: TRBJ1-1; v_gene: TRBV25-1; CDR3nt: TGTGCCAGCAGTTCCTCCGGGACAGTCATTAGGAACACTGAAGCTTTCTTT; CDR3aa: CASSSSGTVIRNTEAFF
abundance: NA; d_gene: NA; j_gene: TRBJ2-7; v_gene: TRBV5-1; CDR3nt: TGCGCCAGCAGCTTTTTCTATTCCTACGAGCAGTACTTC; CDR3aa: CASSFFYSYEQYF
abundance: NA; d_gene: TRBD1; j_gene: TRBJ2-7; v_gene: TRBV5-4; CDR3nt: TGTGCCAGCAGCTTGGGGGACGGACAGGGCAAGGACGAGCAGTACTTC; CDR3aa: CASSLGDGQGKDEQYF
abundance: NA; d_gene: TRBD1; j_gene: TRBJ2-7; v_gene: TRBV7-2; CDR3nt: TGTGCCAGCAGCTTAGGGTTGGGCGGTAGGGGGCCCTACGAGCAGTACTTC; CDR3aa: CASSLGLGGRGPYEQYF
abundance: NA; d_gene: TRBD1; j_gene: TRBJ2-7; v_gene: TRBV9; CDR3nt: TGTGCCAGCAGCTCAGGGGGCAGCGACTACGAGCAGTACTTC; CDR3aa: CASSSGGSDYEQYF
abundance: NA; d_gene: NA; j_gene: TRBJ1-2; v_gene: TRBV6-6; CDR3nt: TGTGCCAGCAGTTACTCCCCAGCTAACTATGGCTACACCTTC; CDR3aa: CASSYSPANYGYTF
abundance: NA; d_gene: TRBD2; j_gene: TRBJ2-1; v_gene: TRBV29-1; CDR3nt: TGCAGCGTCCTACCCCCGACTAGCGGGAGATGGAATGAGCAGTTCTTC; CDR3aa: CSVLPPTSGRWNEQFF
abundance: NA; d_gene: TRBD2; j_gene: TRBJ2-4; v_gene: TRBV2; CDR3nt: TGTGCCAGCAGGGGGATTAACGCGGGAGGGCCGGGAAACATTCAGTACTTC; CDR3aa: CASRGINAGGPGNIQYF
abundance: NA; d_gene: TRBD2; j_gene: TRBJ2-1; v_gene: TRBV15; CDR3nt: TGTGCCACCAGCACCGCAAGCGGGAGGGCCCACAATGAGCAGTTCTTC; CDR3aa: CATSTASGRAHNEQFF
abundance: few; d_gene: TRBD2; j_gene: TRBJ2-7; v_gene: TRBV27; CDR3nt: TGTGCCAGCAGTCCAAGCGGGAGTTACTCCTACGAGCAGTACTTC; CDR3aa: CASSPSGSYSYEQYF
abundance: NA; d_gene: TRBD1; j_gene: TRBJ1-2; v_gene: TRBV25-1; CDR3nt: TGTGCCAGCAGTGGCCTAACAGGGGGCGCCGGCTATGGCTACACCTTC; CDR3aa: CASSGLTGGAGYGYTF
abundance: NA; d_gene: TRBD1; j_gene: TRBJ2-6; v_gene: TRBV5-8; CDR3nt: TGTGCCAGCACCCAAGGGCAGGGGGAGTCTGGGGCCAACGTCCTGACTTTC; CDR3aa: CASTQGQGESGANVLTF
abundance: NA; d_gene: TRBD1; j_gene: TRBJ2-7; v_gene: TRBV10-1; CDR3nt: TGCGCCAGCAGTCCCGGGACAGGGCCCTACGAGCAGTACTTC; CDR3aa: CASSPGTGPYEQYF
abundance: NA; d_gene: TRBD2; j_gene: TRBJ2-7; v_gene: TRBV5-8; CDR3nt: TGTGCCAGCAGCTTGTTTGCGGGAGGGCCGGACGAGCAGTACTTC; CDR3aa: CASSLFAGGPDEQYF
abundance: NA; d_gene: TRBD1; j_gene: TRBJ1-1; v_gene: TRBV5-1; CDR3nt: TGCGCCAGCAGCGGGACAGCTGAAGCTTTCTTT; CDR3aa: CASSGTAEAFF
abundance: NA; d_gene: TRBD1; j_gene: TRBJ1-2; v_gene: TRBV6-1; CDR3nt: TGTGCCTCAACCATACAGGGGGTAGACTACACCTTC; CDR3aa: CASTIQGVDYTF
abundance: NA; d_gene: NA; j_gene: TRBJ1-5; v_gene: TRBV6-5; CDR3nt: TGTGCCAGCAGTTATACTCCGAAGCAGCCCCAGCATTTT; CDR3aa: CASSYTPKQPQHF
abundance: NA; d_gene: TRBD1; j_gene: TRBJ2-7; v_gene: TRBV27; CDR3nt: TGTGCCAGCAGCTCGAAGGACAGGGCACACGAGCAGTACTTC; CDR3aa: CASSSKDRAHEQYF
abundance: NA; d_gene: NA; j_gene: TRBJ2-1; v_gene: TRBV20-1; CDR3nt: TGCAGTGCTATCCCTCCGCGGGAGCAGTTCTTC; CDR3aa: CSAIPPREQFF
abundance: NA; d_gene: TRBD1; j_gene: TRBJ2-2; v_gene: TRBV12-5; CDR3nt: TGTGCTAGTGGTTCGGACAGGGGTGCAACCGGGGAGCTGTTTTTT; CDR3aa: CASGSDRGATGELFF
abundance: once; d_gene: TRBD2; j_gene: TRBJ2-5; v_gene: TRBV9; CDR3nt: TGTGCCAGCAGCTCCACGGCGGGAGATCAAGAGACCCAGTACTTC; CDR3aa: CASSSTAGDQETQYF
abundance: few; d_gene: TRBD2; j_gene: TRBJ2-6; v_gene: TRBV7-9; CDR3nt: TGTGCCAGTCTACGGGAGGGAAGGGCCAACGTCCTGACTTTC; CDR3aa: CASLREGRANVLTF
abundance: NA; d_gene: NA; j_gene: TRBJ2-1; v_gene: TRBV6-4; CDR3nt: TGTGCCAGCACCCCAGGGATGGGGTCTCGGAATGAGCAGTTCTTC; CDR3aa: CASTPGMGSRNEQFF
abundance: NA; d_gene: NA; j_gene: TRBJ2-3; v_gene: TRBV13; CDR3nt: TGTGCCAGCTTATCTCCCGCGGGGAAAGATACGCAGTATTTT; CDR3aa: CASLSPAGKDTQYF
abundance: NA; d_gene: TRBD2; j_gene: TRBJ2-3; v_gene: TRBV28; CDR3nt: TGTGCCAGCAGTTCCCCCTCGGGACTAGCGGGAAGCACAGATACGCAGTATTTT; CDR3aa: CASSSPSGLAGSTDTQYF
abundance: NA; d_gene: TRBD2; j_gene: TRBJ2-7; v_gene: TRBV25-1; CDR3nt: TGTGCCAGCGGAACCGGACTAGCGGGAGACGACGACTACGAGCAGTACTTC; CDR3aa: CASGTGLAGDDDYEQYF
abundance: NA; d_gene: NA; j_gene: TRBJ1-1; v_gene: TRBV6-4; CDR3nt: TGTGCCAGCAGGGGGGGACTGAACACTGAAGCTTTCTTT; CDR3aa: CASRGGLNTEAFF
abundance: NA; d_gene: NA; j_gene: TRBJ2-5; v_gene: TRBV7-3; CDR3nt: TGTGCCAGCAGCTTAGAGGCAACGTCGGAGACCCAGTACTTC; CDR3aa: CASSLEATSETQYF
abundance: NA; d_gene: TRBD1; j_gene: TRBJ2-7; v_gene: TRBV6-5; CDR3nt: TGTGCCAGCATCCCCGGGACAGGCGACAACGAGCAGTACTTC; CDR3aa: CASIPGTGDNEQYF
abundance: NA; d_gene: NA; j_gene: TRBJ1-4; v_gene: TRBV4-1; CDR3nt: TGCGCCAGCAGCACCCACTCGGAAAAACTGTTTTTT; CDR3aa: CASSTHSEKLFF